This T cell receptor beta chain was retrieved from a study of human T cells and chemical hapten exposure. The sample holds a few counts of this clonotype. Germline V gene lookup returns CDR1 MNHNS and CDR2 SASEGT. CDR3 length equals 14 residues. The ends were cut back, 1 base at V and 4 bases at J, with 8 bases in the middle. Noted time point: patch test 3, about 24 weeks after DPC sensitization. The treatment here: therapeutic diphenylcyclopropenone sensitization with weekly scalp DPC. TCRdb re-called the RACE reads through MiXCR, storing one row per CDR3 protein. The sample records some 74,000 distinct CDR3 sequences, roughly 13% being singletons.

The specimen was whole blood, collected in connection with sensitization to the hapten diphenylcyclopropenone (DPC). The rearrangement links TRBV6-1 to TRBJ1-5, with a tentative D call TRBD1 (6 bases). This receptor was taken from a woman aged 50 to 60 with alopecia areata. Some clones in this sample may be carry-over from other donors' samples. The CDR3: CASSEVGGNQPQHF. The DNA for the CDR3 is TGTGCCAGCAGTGAAGTAGGGGGGAATCAGCCCCAGCATTTT.